This T cell receptor beta chain originates from a study of T cell changes during pregnancy in multiple sclerosis. Profiling relied on immunoSEQ multiplex PCR, and the TCRdb table lists in-frame clones only, not all of them. Of roughly 60,000 clones listed, roughly 88% are singletons. V was clipped by 1 base and J by 0 bases, with 10 bases between them. The CDR3 runs to 16 residues. CDR1 and CDR2 (germline): LNHDA, SQIVND (reference sequence). The origin of this receptor is a female donor in good health, enrolled as a control in a pregnancy study. The sequencing here drew on peripheral blood, taken in the second trimester of pregnancy. J is TRBJ2-1 and V is TRBV19, with D possibly being TRBD1 (5 bases). The CDR3 nucleotides are TGTGCCAGTAGTATAGGAGACAGCCGCTCCTACAATGAGCAGTTCTTC. Amino acid sequence: CASSIGDSRSYNEQFF.